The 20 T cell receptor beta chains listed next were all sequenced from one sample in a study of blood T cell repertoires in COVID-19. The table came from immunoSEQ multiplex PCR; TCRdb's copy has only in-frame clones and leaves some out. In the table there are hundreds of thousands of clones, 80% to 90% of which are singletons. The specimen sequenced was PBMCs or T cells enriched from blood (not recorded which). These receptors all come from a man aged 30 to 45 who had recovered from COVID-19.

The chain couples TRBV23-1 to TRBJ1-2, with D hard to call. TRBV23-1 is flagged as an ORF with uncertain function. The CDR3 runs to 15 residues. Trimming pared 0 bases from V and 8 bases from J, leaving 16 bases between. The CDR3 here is CASSQSSPLLRGYTF. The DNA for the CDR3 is TGCGCCAGCAGTCAATCGTCCCCATTGCTCCGGGGCTACACCTTC.

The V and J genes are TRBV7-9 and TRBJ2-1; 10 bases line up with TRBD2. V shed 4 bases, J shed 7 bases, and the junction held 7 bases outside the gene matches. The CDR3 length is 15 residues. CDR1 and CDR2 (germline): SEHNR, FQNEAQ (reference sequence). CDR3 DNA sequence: TGTGCCAGCAGCTACACTAGCGGGATAGAGAATGAGCAGTTCTTC. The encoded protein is CASSYTSGIENEQFF.

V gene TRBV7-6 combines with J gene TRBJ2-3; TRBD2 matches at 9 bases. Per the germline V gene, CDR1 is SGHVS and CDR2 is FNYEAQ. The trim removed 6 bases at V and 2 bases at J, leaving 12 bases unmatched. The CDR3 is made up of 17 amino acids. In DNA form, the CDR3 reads TGTGCCAGCAGTTATAGACTTCTAGCGGGGCACACAGATACGCAGTATTTT. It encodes CASSYRLLAGHTDTQYF.

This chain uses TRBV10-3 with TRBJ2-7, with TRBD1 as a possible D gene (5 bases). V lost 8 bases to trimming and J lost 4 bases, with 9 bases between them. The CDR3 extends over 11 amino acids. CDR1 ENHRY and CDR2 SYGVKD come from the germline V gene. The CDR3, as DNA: TGTGCCATCTCCCAGGGTTACGAGCAGTACTTC. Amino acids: CAISQGYEQYF.

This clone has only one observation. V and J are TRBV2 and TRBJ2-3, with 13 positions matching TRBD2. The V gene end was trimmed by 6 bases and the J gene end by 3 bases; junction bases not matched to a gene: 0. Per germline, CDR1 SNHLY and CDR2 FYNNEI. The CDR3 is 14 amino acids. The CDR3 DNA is TGTGCCAGCAGGGGACTAGCGGGAACAGATACGCAGTATTTT. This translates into CASRGLAGTDTQYF.

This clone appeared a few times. DNA for the CDR3: TGTGCCAGCAGCCAAGAGAACTACCGGGAGCTGTTTTTT. Translation gives CASSQENYRELFF. The V call is TRBV3-1 (or the pseudogene TRBV3-2), the J call TRBJ2-2; D gene unclear. The CDR3 is 13 residues long. CDR1 is LGHDT and CDR2 is YNNKEL in the germline V gene (reference sequence). Trimming shortened V by 0 bases and J by 9 bases, and 8 bases separated the two germline ends.

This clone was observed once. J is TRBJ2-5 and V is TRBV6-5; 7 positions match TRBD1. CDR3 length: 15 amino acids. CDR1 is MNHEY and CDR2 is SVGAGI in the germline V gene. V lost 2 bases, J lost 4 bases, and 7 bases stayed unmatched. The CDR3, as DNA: TGTGCCAGCAGTTACGTCGGGGACAGTCCAGAGACCCAGTACTTC. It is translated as CASSYVGDSPETQYF.

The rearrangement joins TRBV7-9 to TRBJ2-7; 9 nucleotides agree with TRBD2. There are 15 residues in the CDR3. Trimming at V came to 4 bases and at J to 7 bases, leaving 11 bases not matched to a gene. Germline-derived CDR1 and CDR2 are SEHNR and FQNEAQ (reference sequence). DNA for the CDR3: TGTGCCAGCAGCTCATCGGGTAGCGGGAGAGGGGAGCAGTACTTC. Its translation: CASSSSGSGRGEQYF.

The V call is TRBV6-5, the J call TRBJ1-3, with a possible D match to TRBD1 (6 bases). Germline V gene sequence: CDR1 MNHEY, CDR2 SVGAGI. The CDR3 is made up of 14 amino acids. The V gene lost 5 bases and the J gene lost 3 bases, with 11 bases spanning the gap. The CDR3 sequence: CASSKNRDGNTIYF. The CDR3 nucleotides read TGTGCCAGCAGTAAAAACAGGGATGGAAACACCATATATTTT.

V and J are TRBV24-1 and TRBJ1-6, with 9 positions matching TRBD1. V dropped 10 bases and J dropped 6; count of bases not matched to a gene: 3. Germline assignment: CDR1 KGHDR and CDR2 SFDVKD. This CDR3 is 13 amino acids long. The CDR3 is CATQDRGNSPLHF. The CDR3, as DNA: TGTGCCACTCAGGACAGGGGTAATTCACCCCTCCACTTT.

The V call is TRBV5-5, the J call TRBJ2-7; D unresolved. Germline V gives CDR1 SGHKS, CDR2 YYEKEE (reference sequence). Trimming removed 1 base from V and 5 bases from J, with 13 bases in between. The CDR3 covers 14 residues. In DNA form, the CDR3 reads TGTGCCAGCAGCTTGATCCCCCGGTTAGACGAGCAGTACTTC. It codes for CASSLIPRLDEQYF. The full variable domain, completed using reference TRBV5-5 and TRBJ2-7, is DAGVTQSPTHLIKTRGQQVTLRCSPISGHKSVSWYQQVLGQGPQFIFQYYEKEERGRGNFPDRFSARQFPNYSSELNVNALLLGDSALYLCASSLIPRLDEQYFGPGTRLTVT.

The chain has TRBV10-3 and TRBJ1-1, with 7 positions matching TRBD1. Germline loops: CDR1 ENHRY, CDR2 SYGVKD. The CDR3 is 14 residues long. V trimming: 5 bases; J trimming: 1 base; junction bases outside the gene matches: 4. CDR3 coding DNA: TGTGCCATCAGTTCCGGGACAGAGAACACTGAAGCTTTCTTT. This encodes CAISSGTENTEAFF.

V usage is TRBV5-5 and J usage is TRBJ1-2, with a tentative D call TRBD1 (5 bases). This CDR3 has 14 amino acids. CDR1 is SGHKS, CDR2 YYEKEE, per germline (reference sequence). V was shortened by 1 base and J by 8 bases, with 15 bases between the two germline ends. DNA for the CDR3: TGTGCCAGCAGCTTGAGTCCGACAGAGCCCGGCTACACCTTC. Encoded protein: CASSLSPTEPGYTF.

CDR3 residues: CASSPGVTGESNEQFF. In DNA, the CDR3 is TGTGCCAGCTCACCAGGCGTAACGGGAGAGAGCAATGAGCAGTTCTTC. The chain employs TRBV18 and TRBJ2-1; tentatively, D is TRBD2 (6 bases). V was cut by 2 bases and J by 6 bases, with 17 bases left in between. This CDR3 is built from 16 residues. Germline-derived CDR1 and CDR2 are KGHSH and LQKENI.

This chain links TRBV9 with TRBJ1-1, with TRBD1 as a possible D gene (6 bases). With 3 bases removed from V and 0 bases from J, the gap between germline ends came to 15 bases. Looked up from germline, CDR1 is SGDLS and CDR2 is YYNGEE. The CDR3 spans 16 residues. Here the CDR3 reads CASSGNQGSVNTEAFF. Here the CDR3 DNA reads TGTGCCAGCAGCGGGAACCAGGGGAGCGTGAACACTGAAGCTTTCTTT.

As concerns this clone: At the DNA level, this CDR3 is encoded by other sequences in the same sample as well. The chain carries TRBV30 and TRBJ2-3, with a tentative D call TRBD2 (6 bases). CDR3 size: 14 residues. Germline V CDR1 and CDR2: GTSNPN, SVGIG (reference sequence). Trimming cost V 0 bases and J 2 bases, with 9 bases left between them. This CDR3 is CAWSVGGITDTQYF. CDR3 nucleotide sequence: TGTGCCTGGAGTGTCGGAGGGATCACAGATACGCAGTATTTT.

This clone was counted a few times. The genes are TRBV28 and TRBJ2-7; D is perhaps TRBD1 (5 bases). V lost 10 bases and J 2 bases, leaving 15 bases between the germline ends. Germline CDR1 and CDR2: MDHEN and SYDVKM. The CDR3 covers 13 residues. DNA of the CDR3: TGTGCCACCCTCAGGGTTTTACCCTACGAGCAGTACTTC. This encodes CATLRVLPYEQYF.

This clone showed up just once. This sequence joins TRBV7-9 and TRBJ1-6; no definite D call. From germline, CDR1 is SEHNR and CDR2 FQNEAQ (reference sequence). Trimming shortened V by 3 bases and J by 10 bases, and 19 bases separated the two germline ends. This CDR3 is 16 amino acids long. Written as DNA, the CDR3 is TGTGCCAGCAGCTTGTTAAACGACGTGCGGAACTCACCCCTCCACTTT. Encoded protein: CASSLLNDVRNSPLHF.

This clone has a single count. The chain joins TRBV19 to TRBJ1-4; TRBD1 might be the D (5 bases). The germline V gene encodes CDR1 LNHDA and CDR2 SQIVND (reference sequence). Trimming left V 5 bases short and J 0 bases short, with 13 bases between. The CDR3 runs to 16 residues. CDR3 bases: TGTGCCAGTAGTGCCGGGGGTCCTGCAACTAATGAAAAACTGTTTTTT. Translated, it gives CASSAGGPATNEKLFF.

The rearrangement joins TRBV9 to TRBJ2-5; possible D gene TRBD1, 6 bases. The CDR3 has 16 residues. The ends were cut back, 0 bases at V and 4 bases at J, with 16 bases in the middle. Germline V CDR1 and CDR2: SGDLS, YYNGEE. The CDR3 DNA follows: TGTGCCAGCAGCGTAGACCTCCAGGGGCTTTCAGAGACCCAGTACTTC. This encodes CASSVDLQGLSETQYF.